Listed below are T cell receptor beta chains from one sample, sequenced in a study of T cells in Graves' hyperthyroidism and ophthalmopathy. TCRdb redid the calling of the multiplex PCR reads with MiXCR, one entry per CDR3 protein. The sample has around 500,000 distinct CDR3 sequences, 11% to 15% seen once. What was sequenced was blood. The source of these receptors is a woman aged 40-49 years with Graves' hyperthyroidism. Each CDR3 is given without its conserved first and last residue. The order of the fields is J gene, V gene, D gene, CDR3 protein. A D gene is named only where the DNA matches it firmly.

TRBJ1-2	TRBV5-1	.	ASSSDRNLHEGYT
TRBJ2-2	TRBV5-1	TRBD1	ASTSGTGGRNTGELF
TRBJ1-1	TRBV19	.	ASSSWGRRTEAF
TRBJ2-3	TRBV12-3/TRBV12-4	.	ASSLGRRTDTQY
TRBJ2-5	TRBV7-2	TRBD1	ASSLEGTGGRETQY
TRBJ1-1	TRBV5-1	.	ASSLQPGAPEAF
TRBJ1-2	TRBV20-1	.	SAREGLVGSKSNYGYT
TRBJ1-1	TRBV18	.	ASSPRDGGGSEAF
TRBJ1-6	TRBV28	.	ASSSPRLQGRGSPLH
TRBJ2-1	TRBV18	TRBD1	ASSRSGTDYNEQF
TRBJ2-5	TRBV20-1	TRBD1	SARDPGQGAGTQY
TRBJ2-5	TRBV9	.	ASSPLEGRRETQY
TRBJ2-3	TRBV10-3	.	AIRVESTDTQY
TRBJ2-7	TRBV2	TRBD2	ASREPGTTHEQY
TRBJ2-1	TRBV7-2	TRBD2	TSSLSTSGPSSYNEQF
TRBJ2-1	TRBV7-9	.	ASSLKSVQGWSNEQF
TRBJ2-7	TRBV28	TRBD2	ASIPSGNTYEQY
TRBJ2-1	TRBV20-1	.	SAPKGNIHEQF
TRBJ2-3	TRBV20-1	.	SALGSDTQY
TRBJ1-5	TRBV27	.	ASRTLRGANQPQH
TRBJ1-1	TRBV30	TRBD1	AWVRDSYTEAF
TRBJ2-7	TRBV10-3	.	AIRDQGSSYEQY
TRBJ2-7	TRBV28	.	ASSFPGTSDEQY
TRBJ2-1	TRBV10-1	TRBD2	ASSEVRAGLYNEQF
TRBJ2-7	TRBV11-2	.	ASSQTGGAEQY
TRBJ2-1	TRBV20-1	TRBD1	SASRGLSYNEQF
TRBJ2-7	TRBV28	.	ASRASLRSSYEQY
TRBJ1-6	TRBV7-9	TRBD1	ASSPGDRETSPLH
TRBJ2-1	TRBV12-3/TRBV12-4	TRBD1	ASSGGQIYNEQF
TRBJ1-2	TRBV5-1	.	ASSLASGPGGDYGYT
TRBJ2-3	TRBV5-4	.	ASSLKQSTSTDTQY
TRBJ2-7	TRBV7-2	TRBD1	ASSYQPGQGYEQY
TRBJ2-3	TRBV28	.	ASSSTGPFKDTQY
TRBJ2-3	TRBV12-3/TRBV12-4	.	ASRPKSIASTDTQY
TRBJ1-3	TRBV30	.	AWSVVGNTIY
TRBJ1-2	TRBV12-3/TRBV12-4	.	ASSLRGTDYGYT
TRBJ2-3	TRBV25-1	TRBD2	ASSDSGGPTDTQY
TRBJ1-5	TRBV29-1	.	SAGIQGNQPQH
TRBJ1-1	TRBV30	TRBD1	AWSNQQGAGTEAF
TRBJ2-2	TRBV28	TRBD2	ASSRAGDTGKLF
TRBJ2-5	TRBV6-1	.	ASDKRSDQETQY
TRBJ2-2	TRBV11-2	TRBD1	ASSALAGGGNTGELF
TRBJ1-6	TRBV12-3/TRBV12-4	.	ASTAYLGRRNSPLH
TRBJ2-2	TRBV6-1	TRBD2	ASSEKKREIGELF
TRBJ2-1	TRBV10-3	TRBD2	AIRPGLARNSYNEQF
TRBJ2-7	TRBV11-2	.	ASSLLRDREQY
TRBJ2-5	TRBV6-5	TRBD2	ASSYSRVAGGETQY
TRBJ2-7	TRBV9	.	ASSVLDGPPYEQY
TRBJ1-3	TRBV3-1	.	ASSQHGGGNTIY
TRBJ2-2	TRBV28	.	ASRPVRGSKTGELF
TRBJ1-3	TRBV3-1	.	ASSPVVGGGNTIY
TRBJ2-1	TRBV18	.	ASSPEAVEQF
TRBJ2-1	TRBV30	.	AWSVLSGYSYNEQF
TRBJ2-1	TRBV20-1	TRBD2	SARDKVAGLNEQF
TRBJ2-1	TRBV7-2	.	ASSSLYNEQF
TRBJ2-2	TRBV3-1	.	ASSQTAANTGELF
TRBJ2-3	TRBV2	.	ASSPGSSTDTQY
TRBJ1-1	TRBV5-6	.	ASSLRVSEAF
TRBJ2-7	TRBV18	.	ASSPVFSSYEQY
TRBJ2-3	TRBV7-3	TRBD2	ASSSGALAGHTQY